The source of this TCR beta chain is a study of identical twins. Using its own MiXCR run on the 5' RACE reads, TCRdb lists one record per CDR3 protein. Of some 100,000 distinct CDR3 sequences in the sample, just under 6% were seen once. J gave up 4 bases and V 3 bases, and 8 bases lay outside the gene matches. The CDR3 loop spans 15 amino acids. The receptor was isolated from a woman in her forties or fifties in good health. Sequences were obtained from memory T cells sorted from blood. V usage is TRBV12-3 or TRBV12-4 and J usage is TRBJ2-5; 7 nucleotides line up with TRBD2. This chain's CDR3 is CASSFGGGPLETQYF. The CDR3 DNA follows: TGTGCCAGCAGTTTTGGGGGAGGGCCTTTAGAGACCCAGTACTTC.